The rows below give T cell receptor beta chains drawn from one sample of a study of Ad26.COV2.S vaccination and SARS-CoV-2 variants. Profiled with immunoSEQ multiplex PCR; TCRdb holds only in-frame clones, not every one. This table holds hundreds of thousands of clones, around 90% found once. Specimen: peripheral blood, collected in a trial of Ad26.COV2.S vaccine versus placebo. These receptors were taken from a person aged 18-65 years who received the Ad26.COV2.S COVID-19 vaccine or a placebo. Both conserved end residues are part of each CDR3. Each record gives: CDR3 length, V gene, J gene, D gene, clone size, CDR3 protein, CDR3 DNA. The D gene is left open where the match is weak. Size values are once, few and many counts, or a class for expanded clones, and some rows have none.

13	TRBV6-5	TRBJ1-1	TRBD1	NA	CASRTGRDTEAFF	TGTGCCAGCAGGACAGGGCGGGACACTGAAGCTTTCTTT
13	TRBV19	TRBJ2-7	NA	NA	CASSIRQFYEQYF	TGTGCCAGTAGTATTCGACAATTCTACGAGCAGTACTTC
15	TRBV6-6	TRBJ2-5	NA	NA	CASSYSGGGVETQYF	TGTGCCAGCAGTTACTCAGGAGGGGGCGTAGAGACCCAGTACTTC
14	TRBV15	TRBJ1-1	TRBD1	NA	CATSRARDSREAFF	TGTGCCACCAGCAGGGCCCGGGACAGTCGTGAAGCTTTCTTT
13	TRBV2	TRBJ1-2	NA	NA	CASSEGGPYGYTF	TGTGCCAGCAGTGAAGGAGGGCCCTATGGCTACACCTTC
15	TRBV3-1/TRBV3-2	TRBJ1-2	TRBD1	NA	CASRDSDRAFYGYTF	TGTGCCAGCAGGGATTCGGACAGGGCCTTCTATGGCTACACCTTC
15	TRBV5-6	TRBJ2-1	NA	NA	CASSLGGASYNEQFF	TGTGCCAGCAGCTTAGGGGGGGCCTCCTACAATGAGCAGTTCTTC
16	TRBV6-1	TRBJ2-2	TRBD1	NA	CASSGTGQGNTGELFF	TGTGCCAGCAGTGGGACGGGACAGGGGAACACCGGGGAGCTGTTTTTT
14	TRBV5-1	TRBJ2-7	NA	NA	CASSSRLSSYEQYF	TGCGCCAGCAGCTCGCGGCTCTCCTCCTACGAGCAGTACTTC
14	TRBV5-4	TRBJ1-4	TRBD1	NA	CASSAGQLNEKLFF	TGTGCCAGCAGCGCGGGACAGCTTAATGAAAAACTGTTTTTT
12	TRBV20-1	TRBJ2-5	NA	NA	CSASRNTETQYF	TGCAGTGCTAGTAGGAATACTGAGACCCAGTACTTC
15	TRBV6-5	TRBJ1-1	NA	NA	CASSVGRWIGTEAFF	TGTGCCAGCAGCGTGGGCAGATGGATAGGCACTGAAGCTTTCTTT
16	TRBV4-2	TRBJ2-7	NA	NA	CASTLSTGTVSYEQYF	TGTGCCAGCACTCTTTCGACCGGGACCGTTTCCTACGAGCAGTACTTC
15	TRBV28	TRBJ2-2	NA	NA	CASIFNRGTTGELFF	TGTGCCAGCATTTTTAATCGGGGAACCACCGGGGAGCTGTTTTTT
14	TRBV18	TRBJ1-1	NA	NA	CASSPAGVNTEAFF	TGTGCCAGCTCACCGGCAGGGGTGAACACTGAAGCTTTCTTT
14	TRBV7-2	TRBJ2-5	NA	NA	CASSFGSSEETQYF	TGTGCCAGCAGCTTTGGTAGCAGCGAAGAGACCCAGTACTTC
14	TRBV15	TRBJ1-2	NA	NA	CATSRDLGPESYTF	TGTGCCACCAGCAGAGATTTAGGACCCGAGAGCTACACCTTC
17	TRBV5-1	TRBJ1-1	NA	once	CASSLLATPDGNTEAFF	TGCGCCAGCAGCTTGTTAGCGACGCCGGACGGGAACACTGAAGCTTTCTTT
13	TRBV19	TRBJ1-3	NA	NA	CASRDIQEDTIYF	TGTGCCAGTAGGGACATTCAAGAGGACACCATATATTTT
15	TRBV29-1	TRBJ1-1	TRBD1	NA	CSVAGTGGTAAEAFF	TGCAGCGTGGCAGGGACAGGGGGCACAGCTGCTGAAGCTTTCTTT
16	TRBV7-2	TRBJ1-1	TRBD1	NA	CASSLEGGAMNTEAFF	TGTGCCAGCAGCTTAGAAGGGGGCGCGATGAACACTGAAGCTTTCTTT
16	TRBV7-9	TRBJ1-2	NA	NA	CASNHREARLNYGYTF	TGTGCCAGCAACCACAGGGAAGCCCGGCTAAACTATGGCTACACCTTC
15	TRBV13	TRBJ2-7	NA	NA	CASSYHDRRAYEQYF	TGTGCCAGCAGCTACCATGACCGGAGGGCCTACGAGCAGTACTTC
15	TRBV4-1	TRBJ2-7	NA	NA	CASSQISQSSYEQYF	TGCGCCAGCAGCCAAATTTCACAGAGCTCCTACGAGCAGTACTTC
17	TRBV7-9	TRBJ1-6	NA	NA	CASSPIRGGESNSPLHF	TGTGCCAGCAGCCCCATCCGCGGGGGCGAATCGAATTCACCCCTCCACTTT
13	TRBV7-9	TRBJ1-1	TRBD1	NA	CASSRTGEPEAFF	TGTGCCAGCAGCCGGACAGGGGAACCGGAAGCTTTCTTT
16	TRBV5-1	TRBJ2-3	TRBD2	NA	CASSLEASGAIRTQYF	TGCGCCAGCAGCTTGGAGGCTAGCGGGGCCATTCGTACGCAGTATTTT
14	TRBV11-2	TRBJ1-5	NA	NA	CASSLGRADQPQHF	TGTGCCAGCAGCCTGGGCAGGGCCGATCAGCCCCAGCATTTT
13	TRBV5-6	TRBJ2-5	NA	few	CASSHRTLETQYF	TGTGCCAGCAGCCACCGAACCTTGGAGACCCAGTACTTC
14	TRBV27	TRBJ1-1	NA	NA	CASSLWDGNTEAFF	TGTGCCAGCAGTTTATGGGACGGGAACACTGAAGCTTTCTTT
15	TRBV5-1	TRBJ2-5	TRBD2	NA	CASSLAKGGIETQYF	TGCGCCAGCAGCTTGGCCAAGGGAGGGATAGAGACCCAGTACTTC
14	TRBV5-5	TRBJ1-4	TRBD1	NA	CASSLGQGMAKLFF	TGTGCCAGCAGCCTCGGACAGGGAATGGCAAAACTGTTTTTT
15	TRBV7-2	TRBJ2-7	NA	NA	CASSFSWGMSYEQYF	TGTGCCAGCAGCTTTAGCTGGGGCATGTCCTACGAGCAGTACTTC
17	TRBV14	TRBJ2-7	TRBD1	NA	CASSLRTGETSSYEQYF	TGTGCCAGCAGCCTCCGGACAGGGGAAACCAGCTCCTACGAGCAGTACTTC
17	TRBV6-8	TRBJ1-5	TRBD1	NA	CASSYSKEQGVRQPQHF	TGTGCCAGCAGTTACTCGAAAGAACAGGGGGTCAGGCAGCCCCAGCATTTT
16	TRBV4-3	TRBJ2-7	NA	NA	CASSQATELNSYEQYF	TGCGCCAGCAGCCAAGCGACGGAACTGAACTCCTACGAGCAGTACTTC
14	TRBV2	TRBJ2-7	NA	NA	CASSEAESSYEQYF	TGTGCCAGCAGTGAGGCAGAGAGCTCCTACGAGCAGTACTTC
16	TRBV27	TRBJ2-2	NA	NA	CASKLLDRVNTGELFF	TGTGCCAGCAAACTTTTGGACAGAGTTAACACCGGGGAGCTGTTTTTT
15	TRBV4-1	TRBJ2-7	NA	NA	CASSQEIASFYEQYF	TGCGCCAGCAGCCAAGAAATAGCGAGCTTCTACGAGCAGTACTTC
15	TRBV7-8	TRBJ1-3	NA	NA	CASSLSGASGNTIYF	TGTGCCAGCAGCTTATCAGGGGCCTCTGGAAACACCATATATTTT
14	TRBV6-5	TRBJ1-5	NA	NA	CASSIGITNQPQHF	TGTGCCAGCAGTATAGGGATTACAAATCAGCCCCAGCATTTT
13	TRBV5-1	TRBJ1-2	TRBD1	NA	CASSSGQGDGYTF	TGCGCCAGCAGTTCCGGACAGGGGGATGGCTACACCTTC
16	TRBV7-3	TRBJ2-2	NA	many	CASSPRTAANTGELFF	TGTGCCAGCAGCCCTCGGACGGCCGCGAACACCGGGGAGCTGTTTTTT
15	TRBV7-9	TRBJ1-5	TRBD1	NA	CASSPGTAINQPQHF	TGTGCCAGCAGCCCGGGGACAGCTATTAATCAGCCCCAGCATTTT
13	TRBV2	TRBJ2-2	NA	once	CASSAGINGELFF	TGTGCCAGCAGTGCAGGGATTAACGGGGAGCTGTTTTTT
15	TRBV19	TRBJ1-1	NA	once	CASSIRGTGEAEAFF	TGTGCCAGTAGTATCAGAGGCACCGGGGAAGCTGAAGCTTTCTTT
15	TRBV27	TRBJ1-1	NA	NA	CASSLTPQGSTEAFF	TGTGCCAGCAGTTTAACTCCCCAGGGAAGCACTGAAGCTTTCTTT
16	TRBV5-1	TRBJ2-3	TRBD1	NA	CASTQGESRYTDTQYF	TGCGCCAGCACCCAGGGGGAGTCGAGGTACACAGATACGCAGTATTTT